This T cell receptor beta chain originates from a study of vaccination effects on CD4 cells after COVID-19. Across the study: Post-vaccine specimens arrived a median 72 days past the second dose. PBMC cultures contained two million cells per well, roughly 10 IU/ml IL-2 and around 9.3 ug/ml peptides.

Trimming left V 0 bases short and J 0 bases short, with 6 bases between. This CDR3 has 14 residues. From germline, CDR1 is SGDLS and CDR2 YYNGEE. Isolation of CD4+ T cells took place after approximately 10 days of culture. Two doses of BNT162b2 or mRNA-1273 vaccine were administered to participants. Assay: immunoSEQ multiplex PCR; the TCRdb copy retains only in-frame clones and omits some. This repertoire shows 60,000 to 80,000 clones, around two thirds found once; its top ten account for roughly 2%. In this sample, this clone turned up a few times. Its antigen is as yet unknown. Points from the study as a whole: The authors studied few convalescent patients and collected no early post-infection timepoints.

This rearrangement joins TRBV9 to TRBJ1-1; D gene unclear. This sequence was found in a human donor who received a COVID-19 vaccine. Sequencing was performed on CD4+ T cells from PBMCs cultured without peptide, taken after COVID-19 vaccination. The CDR3 loop is CASSVEGLNTEAFF. The CDR3 coding sequence is TGTGCCAGCAGCGTAGAAGGCTTGAACACTGAAGCTTTCTTT.